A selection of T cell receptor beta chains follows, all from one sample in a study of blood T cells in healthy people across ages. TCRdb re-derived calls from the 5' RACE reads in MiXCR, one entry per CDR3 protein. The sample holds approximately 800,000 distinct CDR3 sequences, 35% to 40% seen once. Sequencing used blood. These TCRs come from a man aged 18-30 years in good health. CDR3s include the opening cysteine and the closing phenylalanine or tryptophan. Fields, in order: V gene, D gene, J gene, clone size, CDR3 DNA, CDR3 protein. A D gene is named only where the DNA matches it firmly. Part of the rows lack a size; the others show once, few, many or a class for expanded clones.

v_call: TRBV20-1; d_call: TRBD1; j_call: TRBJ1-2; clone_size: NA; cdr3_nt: TGCAGTGCTAGATTTGGACAGGGCTATGGCTACACCTTC; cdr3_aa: CSARFGQGYGYTF
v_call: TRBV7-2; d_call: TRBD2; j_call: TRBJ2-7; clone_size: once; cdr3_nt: TGTGCCAGCAGCCGGACTAGTCGCGAGATTTACGAGCAGTACTTC; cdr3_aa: CASSRTSREIYEQYF
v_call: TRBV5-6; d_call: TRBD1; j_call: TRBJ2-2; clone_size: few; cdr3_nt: TGTGCCAGCAGCCCTGAAACAGGGGACAACACCGGGGAGCTGTTTTTT; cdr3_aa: CASSPETGDNTGELFF
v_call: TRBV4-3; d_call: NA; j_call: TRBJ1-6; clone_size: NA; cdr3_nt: TGCGCCAGCAGCCAAGATAGATGGAGCTCCTATAATTCACCCCTCCACTTT; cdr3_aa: CASSQDRWSSYNSPLHF
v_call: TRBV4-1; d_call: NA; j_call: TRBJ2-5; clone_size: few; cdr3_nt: TGCGCCAGCAGTTACGACGGAGAGACCCAGTACTTC; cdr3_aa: CASSYDGETQYF
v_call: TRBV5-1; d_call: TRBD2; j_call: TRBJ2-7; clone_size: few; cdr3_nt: TGCGCCAGCAGCCGCACCCTAGCGGGGGGGGCCTACGAGCAGTACTTC; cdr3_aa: CASSRTLAGGAYEQYF
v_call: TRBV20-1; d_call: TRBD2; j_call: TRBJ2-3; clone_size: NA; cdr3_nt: TGCAGTGCTCCCCCCCAGCGGGGGGGCGCAGATACGCAGTATTTT; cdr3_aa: CSAPPQRGGADTQYF
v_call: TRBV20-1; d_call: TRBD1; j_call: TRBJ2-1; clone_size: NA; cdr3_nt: TGCAGTACCCGGGACAGGGGGGGAGGAGAGCAGTTCTTC; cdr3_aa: CSTRDRGGGEQFF
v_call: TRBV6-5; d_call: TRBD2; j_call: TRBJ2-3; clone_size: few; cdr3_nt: TGTGCCAGCAGACTGCGAGCGGGGCTCCTCACAGATACGCAGTATTTT; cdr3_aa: CASRLRAGLLTDTQYF
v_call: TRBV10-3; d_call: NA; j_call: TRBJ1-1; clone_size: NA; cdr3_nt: TGTGCCATCAGTGGTCAGGGTGGCACTGAAGCTTTCTTT; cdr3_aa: CAISGQGGTEAFF
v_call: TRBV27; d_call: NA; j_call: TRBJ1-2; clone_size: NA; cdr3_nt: TGTGCCAGCAGTTTAGGACGACTATCAGGGTCTGGCTGCACCTTC; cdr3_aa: CASSLGRLSGSGCTF
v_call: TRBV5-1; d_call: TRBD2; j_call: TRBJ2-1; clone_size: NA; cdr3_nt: TGCGCCAGCAGCGTGGGGACTAGCGACTATGAGCAGTTCTTC; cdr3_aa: CASSVGTSDYEQFF
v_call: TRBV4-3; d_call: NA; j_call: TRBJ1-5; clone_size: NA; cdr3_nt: TGCGCCAGCAGCCAAGGGATGGGCCAGCATAGCAATCAGCCCCAGCATTTT; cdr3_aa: CASSQGMGQHSNQPQHF
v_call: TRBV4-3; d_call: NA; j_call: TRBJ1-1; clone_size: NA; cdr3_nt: TGCGCCAGCAGCCAAGAGGGGGGGGTGGGGGCTGAAGCTTTCTTT; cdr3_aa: CASSQEGGVGAEAFF
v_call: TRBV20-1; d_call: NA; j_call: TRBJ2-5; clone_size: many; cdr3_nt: TGCAGTGCTAGTGGGGCTGGGGAGCAGTACTTC; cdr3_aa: CSASGAGEQYF
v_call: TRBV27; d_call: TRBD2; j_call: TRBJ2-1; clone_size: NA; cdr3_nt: TGTGCCAGCAGTTCCCCACTAGCGGGGACCCCATACAATGAGCAGTTCTTC; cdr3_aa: CASSSPLAGTPYNEQFF
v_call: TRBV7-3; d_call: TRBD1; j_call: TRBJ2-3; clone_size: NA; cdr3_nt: TGTGCCAGCAGCTTACGACAGGGGGGTCGTGGCACAGATACGCAGTATTTT; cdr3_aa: CASSLRQGGRGTDTQYF
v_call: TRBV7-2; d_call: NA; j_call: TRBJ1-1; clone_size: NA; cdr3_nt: TGTGCCAGCAGCTTAGGGATGAACACTAAAGCTTTCTTT; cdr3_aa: CASSLGMNTKAFF
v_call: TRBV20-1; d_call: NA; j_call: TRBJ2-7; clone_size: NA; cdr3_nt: TGCAGTGCTAGTCCAGGGAATGACTACGAGCAGTACTTC; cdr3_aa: CSASPGNDYEQYF
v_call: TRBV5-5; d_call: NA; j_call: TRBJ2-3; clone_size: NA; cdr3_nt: TGTGCCAGCAGCCGGGACGCTGATACGCAGTATTTT; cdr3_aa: CASSRDADTQYF
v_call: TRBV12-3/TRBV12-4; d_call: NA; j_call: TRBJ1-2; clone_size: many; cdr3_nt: TGTGCCAGCAGAGAGACTTCCTCCTATGGCTACACCTTC; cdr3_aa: CASRETSSYGYTF
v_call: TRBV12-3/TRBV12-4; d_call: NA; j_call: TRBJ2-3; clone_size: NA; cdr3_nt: TGTGCCAGCAGGATACAGGGATCTAGCACAGATACGCAGTATTTT; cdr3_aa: CASRIQGSSTDTQYF
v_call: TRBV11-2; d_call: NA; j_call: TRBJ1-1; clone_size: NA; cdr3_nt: TGTGCCAGCAGCTTAATAGAGAACACTGAAGCTTTCTTT; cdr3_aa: CASSLIENTEAFF
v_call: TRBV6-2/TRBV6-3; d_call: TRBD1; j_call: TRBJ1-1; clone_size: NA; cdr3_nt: TGTGCCAGCACCCCATCGACCGGGACAGGGGCTGAAGCTTTCTTT; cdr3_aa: CASTPSTGTGAEAFF
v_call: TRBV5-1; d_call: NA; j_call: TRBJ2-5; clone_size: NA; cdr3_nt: TGCGCCAGCAGCTTGTCGGGTGAATCCTACAATGAGCAGTACTTC; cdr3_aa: CASSLSGESYNEQYF
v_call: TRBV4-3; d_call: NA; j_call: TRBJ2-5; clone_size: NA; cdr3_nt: TGCGCCAGCAGCCGGGGACAAGGGGGAGAGACCCAGTACTTC; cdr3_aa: CASSRGQGGETQYF
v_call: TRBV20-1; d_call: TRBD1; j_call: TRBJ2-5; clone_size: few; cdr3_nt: TGCAGTGCTAGAGATGGACAGGGGGAGACCCAGTACTTC; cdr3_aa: CSARDGQGETQYF
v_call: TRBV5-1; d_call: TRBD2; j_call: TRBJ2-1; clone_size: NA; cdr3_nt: TGCGCCAGCAGCTTGAGCGGGGTAGGTTACAATGAGCAGTTCTTC; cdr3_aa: CASSLSGVGYNEQFF
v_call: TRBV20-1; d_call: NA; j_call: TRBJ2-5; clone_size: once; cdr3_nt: TGCAGTGTTACCCGACAGAGAGAGGAGACCCAGTACTTC; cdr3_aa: CSVTRQREETQYF
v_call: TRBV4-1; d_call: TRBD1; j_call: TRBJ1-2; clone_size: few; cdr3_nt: TGCGCCAGCAGCCAAGTGGAGGGGGCCAACTATGGCTACACCTTC; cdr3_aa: CASSQVEGANYGYTF
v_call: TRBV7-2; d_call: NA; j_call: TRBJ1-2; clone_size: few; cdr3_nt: TGTGCCAGCAGCTCCGGCGAACGGGACTACGATGCGGGTAGCTATGGCTACACCTTC; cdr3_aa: CASSSGERDYDAGSYGYTF
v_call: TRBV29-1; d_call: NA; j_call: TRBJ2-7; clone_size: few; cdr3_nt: TGCAGCGTTTTAGACACCTCCAATGAGCAGTACTTC; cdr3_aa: CSVLDTSNEQYF
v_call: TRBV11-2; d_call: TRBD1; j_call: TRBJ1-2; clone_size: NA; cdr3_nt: TGTGCCAGCAGCCCCGAGGGGACAGTAATCTATGGCTACACCTTC; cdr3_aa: CASSPEGTVIYGYTF
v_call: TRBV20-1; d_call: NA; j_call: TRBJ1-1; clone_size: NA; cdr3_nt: TGCAGTGCTAGAGATTTTCAGGGCATGAACACTGAAGCTTTCTTT; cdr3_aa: CSARDFQGMNTEAFF
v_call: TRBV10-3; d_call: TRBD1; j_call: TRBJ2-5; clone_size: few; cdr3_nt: TGTGCCACCCAGCCAGGGACTGACAGGGGAGCCCAGTACTTC; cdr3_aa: CATQPGTDRGAQYF
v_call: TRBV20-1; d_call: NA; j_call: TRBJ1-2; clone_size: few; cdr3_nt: TGCAGTGGGGGAGGAGGCTATGGCTACACCTTC; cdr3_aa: CSGGGGYGYTF
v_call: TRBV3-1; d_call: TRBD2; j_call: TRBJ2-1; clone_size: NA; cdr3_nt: TGTGCCAGCAGCCAAGATGCAAGCGGGGGCAATGAGCAGTTCTTC; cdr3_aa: CASSQDASGGNEQFF
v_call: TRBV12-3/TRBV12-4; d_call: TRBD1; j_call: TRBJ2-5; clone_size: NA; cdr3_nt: TGTGCCAGCAGTCTCCGGACAGGGGGCGGGAAAGAGACCCAGTACTTC; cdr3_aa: CASSLRTGGGKETQYF
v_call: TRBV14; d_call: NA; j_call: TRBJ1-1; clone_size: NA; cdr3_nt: TGTGCCAGCAGCCAAGATTGGACAAACACTGAAGCTTTCTTT; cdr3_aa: CASSQDWTNTEAFF
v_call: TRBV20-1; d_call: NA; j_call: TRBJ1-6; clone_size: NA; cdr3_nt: TGCAGTGCTAAGCTGACAGGCCATCCCGGGGTTTCACCCCTCCACTTT; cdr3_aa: CSAKLTGHPGVSPLHF
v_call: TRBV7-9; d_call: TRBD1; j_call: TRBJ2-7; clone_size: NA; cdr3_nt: TGTGCCAGCAGCTTAACCGCTCATAAGCCGGGACAGGGGTACAATGAGCAGTACTTC; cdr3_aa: CASSLTAHKPGQGYNEQYF
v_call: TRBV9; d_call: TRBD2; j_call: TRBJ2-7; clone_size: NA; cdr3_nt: TGTGCCAGCAGCGTAAGGTCTAGCGGGGCTGGCGAGCAGTACTTC; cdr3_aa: CASSVRSSGAGEQYF
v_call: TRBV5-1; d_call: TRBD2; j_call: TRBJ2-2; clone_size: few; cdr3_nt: TGCGCCAGCAGCGCTAGCGGGGAGGCCACCGGGGAGCTGTTTTTT; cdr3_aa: CASSASGEATGELFF
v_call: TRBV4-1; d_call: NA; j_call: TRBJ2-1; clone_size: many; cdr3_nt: TGCGCCAGCAGCCAAATCTACAATGAGCAGTTCTTC; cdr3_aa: CASSQIYNEQFF
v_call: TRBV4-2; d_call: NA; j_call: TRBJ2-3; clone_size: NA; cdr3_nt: TGTGCCAGCAGCCAAGATGATACGGAAGCCACAGATACGCAGTATTTT; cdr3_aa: CASSQDDTEATDTQYF
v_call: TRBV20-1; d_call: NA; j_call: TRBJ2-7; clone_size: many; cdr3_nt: TGCAGTGCTAGAGATAGGGGGGGGCCGACCTACGAGCAGTACTTC; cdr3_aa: CSARDRGGPTYEQYF
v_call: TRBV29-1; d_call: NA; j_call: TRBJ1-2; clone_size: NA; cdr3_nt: TGCAGCGTTGGTCTCTCCCCTTATGGCTACACCTTC; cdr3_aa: CSVGLSPYGYTF
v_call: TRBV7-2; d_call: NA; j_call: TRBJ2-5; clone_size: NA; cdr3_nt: TGTACCAGCAGCTTGGGGGTCCAAGAGACCCAGTACTTC; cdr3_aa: CTSSLGVQETQYF
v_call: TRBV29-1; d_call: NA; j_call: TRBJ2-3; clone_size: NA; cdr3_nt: TGCAGCGTGGACTATCAGGGAACGCAGTATTTT; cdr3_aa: CSVDYQGTQYF
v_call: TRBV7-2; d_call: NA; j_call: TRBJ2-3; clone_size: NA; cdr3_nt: TGTGCCAGCAGCCGTACGGAGGCCACAGATACGCAGTATTTT; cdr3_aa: CASSRTEATDTQYF
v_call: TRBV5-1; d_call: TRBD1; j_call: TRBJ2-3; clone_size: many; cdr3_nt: TGCGCCAGCAGCCTTGGACAGGGGAAGGATACGCAGTATTTT; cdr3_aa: CASSLGQGKDTQYF
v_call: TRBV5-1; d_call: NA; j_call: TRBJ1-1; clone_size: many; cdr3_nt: TGTGCCAGCAGTTTAGCGGACACTGAAGCTTTCTTT; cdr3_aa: CASSLADTEAFF
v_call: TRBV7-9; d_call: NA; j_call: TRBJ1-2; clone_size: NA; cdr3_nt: TGTGCCTGCAAATCAGAAGGGGTCCCCTTTGGCTACACCTTC; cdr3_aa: CACKSEGVPFGYTF
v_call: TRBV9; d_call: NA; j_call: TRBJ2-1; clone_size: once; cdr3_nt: TGTGCCAGCAGCGTAGCTAGTACTAGGAATGAGCAGTTCTTC; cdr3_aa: CASSVASTRNEQFF
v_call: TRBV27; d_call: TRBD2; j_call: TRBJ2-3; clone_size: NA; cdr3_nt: TGTGCCAGCAGTTCCCCGGGACTAGCGGGGGGGCCCCCTAGCACAGATACGCAGTATTTT; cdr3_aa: CASSSPGLAGGPPSTDTQYF